This T cell receptor (beta chain) was recovered during a study of post-analysis software for immune sequencing data (dated by TCRdb to about 2015). At the level of the whole study: Disease courses on record covered relapsing-remitting, secondary progressive and progressive-relapsing multiple sclerosis, though some patients had no subtype annotation. The patient repertoires were compared against some twelve previously published healthy control repertoires obtained from donors aged roughly 6 to 28 years. A subset of samples was prepared in parallel using single-end sample barcoding, then pooled and co-amplified after Illumina adapter ligation.

The paper as a whole reports these results and caveats: Direct clustering with F measure showed strong co-clustering of samples prepared in the same batch, prompting a batch-effect correction. Significantly higher frequencies in patients than in controls were found for about five TRBV segments, including TRBV5-6, TRBV5-1 and TRBV20-1. The multiple sclerosis patient group was slightly younger than the control group. Significantly lower normalized Chao1 diversity was found in multiple sclerosis patients than in controls, suggesting substantial peripheral T-cell clonal expansion.

Notes on this clonotype: Its antigen target is currently unknown. Base-call qualities are not available, and no considerably larger clone is one nucleotide away.

TCR beta repertoires were profiled from peripheral blood of 10 to 15 young patients with multiple sclerosis to demonstrate the VDJtools post-analysis software. The multiple sclerosis patients were children and adolescents between roughly 6 and 16 years of age. Library preparation used PCR. TCRdb shows the sequencer as Illumina HiSeq 2500. To reduce PCR and sequencing biases, unique molecular identifiers were built into the TCR beta cDNA libraries. Roughly 500,000 cDNA molecules were obtained per 1 to 10 million input T cells, so each molecule approximated one T cell. The patient libraries were prepared and sequenced using the same protocol as the earlier healthy control dataset. Samples belonging to the same batch were prepared together, multiplexed and sequenced on a shared HiSeq lane. Per the original workflow: MIGEC was used to process the raw barcoded reads, and molecular identifier groups with only a single read were discarded before consensus assembly and CDR3 extraction. VDJtools was used for post-analysis of the clonotype tables, with diversity normalized by down-sampling every dataset to the smallest sample size. To correct batch-related cross-sample contamination, repertoire overlap clustering matched CDR3 amino acid sequences but not nucleotide sequences. TCRdb applied fastp at Q25 and MiXCR to the public reads, then kept only in-frame beta chains. Here each entry gathers all rows of one CDR3 protein and keeps the most common genes and DNA. What appears here as the V and J calls and clone size reflects TCRdb's work, not the paper's. Within this sample are 750,000 to 950,000 distinct CDR3 sequences, with about 50% of them counted one time only. Jointly, the top ten make up 4.6% of the sample.

From cysteine to phenylalanine, the CDR3 is 17 amino acids long. The sequence is cut down to CDR3 DNA, 51 bases in frame from base 1. V loses 1 base, J loses 0 bases, and the germline ends lie 15 bases apart. Via the germline V gene, CDR1 is MGHRA and CDR2 YSYEKL. The source is a girl aged 5 to 17 with multiple sclerosis. Recombination joined TRBV4-1 with TRBJ1-2; TRBD1 is a weak D gene call, 6 bases matching. Sequenced: blood. The CDR3 is CASSQVGRGLANYGYTF. The sequence in DNA is TGCGCCAGCAGCCAAGTAGGCAGGGGACTAGCTAACTATGGCTACACCTTC.